These T cell receptor beta chains were read from a single sample in a study of blood T cell repertoires in COVID-19. Some clones are missing from TCRdb's copy, which holds only in-frame ones; the method was immunoSEQ multiplex PCR. The repertoire has some 300,000 clones, roughly 90% of them found once; the top ten carry roughly 3.9%. What was sequenced was PBMCs or T cells enriched from blood (not recorded which). Receptor source: a woman aged 30 to 39 who had been exposed to COVID-19. CDR3s include the opening cysteine and the closing phenylalanine or tryptophan. D genes are given only for firm matches. The size of a clone is reported for some rows only, either as once, few or many, or as a class for expanded clones.

j_call d_call clone_size cdr3_length v_call cdr3_nt cdr3_aa
TRBJ1-1 TRBD1 - 14 TRBV5-4 TGTGCCAGCCGACGTGAACAGGGGCGGACTGAAGCTTTCTTT CASRREQGRTEAFF
TRBJ1-2 TRBD1 - 12 TRBV27 TGTGCCAGCAGTTCCCAGGGGGGTGGCTACACCTTC CASSSQGGGYTF
TRBJ1-1 - once 11 TRBV12-5 TGTGCTAGTGGTCTCAACACTGAAGCTTTCTTT CASGLNTEAFF
TRBJ1-1 - - 13 TRBV29-1 TGCAGCGTTGAAGGTTCCAAGAACACTGAAGCTTTCTTT CSVEGSKNTEAFF
TRBJ1-2 - few 15 TRBV5-4 TGTGCCAGCACCCGAGAGGTCCAGGGAAGGGAAGGCTACACCTTC CASTREVQGREGYTF
TRBJ2-7 - - 14 TRBV4-2 TGTGCCAGCAGCCAAGGATCTAGGCGCGACGAGCAGTACTTC CASSQGSRRDEQYF
TRBJ1-1 - - 15 TRBV19 TGTGCCAGTAGTGGTTTCAGGGCAGTGAACACTGAAGCTTTCTTT CASSGFRAVNTEAFF
TRBJ2-1 TRBD2 - 12 TRBV11-3 TGTGCCAGCAGCTCTACTAGCGCGGAGCAGTTCTTC CASSSTSAEQFF
TRBJ2-3 - - 13 TRBV5-8 TGTGCCAGCAGCTCCCAGACTACTGATACGCAGTATTTT CASSSQTTDTQYF
TRBJ1-5 TRBD1 - 13 TRBV6-2/TRBV6-3 TGTGCCAGCAGTAGGACAGGGAATCAGCCCCAGCATTTT CASSRTGNQPQHF
TRBJ1-2 - - 14 TRBV7-9 TGTGCCAGCAGCCTGCTACAGATACCCTATGGCTACACCTTC CASSLLQIPYGYTF
TRBJ2-7 TRBD1 - 14 TRBV6-5 TGTGCCAGCAGTCAAAGACAGGGGCCCTACGAGCAGTACTTC CASSQRQGPYEQYF
TRBJ2-3 - - 12 TRBV3-1/TRBV3-2 TGTGCCAGCAGCCAACCCCTAGATACGCAGTATTTT CASSQPLDTQYF
TRBJ1-2 - few 13 TRBV30 TGTGCCTGGAGTCTAACCCTGAACTATGGCTACACCTTC CAWSLTLNYGYTF
TRBJ2-2 TRBD2 - 13 TRBV6-5 TGTGCCAGCAGGATAGCGGGGCCCGGGGAGCTGTTTTTT CASRIAGPGELFF
TRBJ1-6 - - 13 TRBV5-4 TGTGCCAGCAGCCAGGACTCAATTTCACCCCTCCACTTT CASSQDSISPLHF
TRBJ2-7 TRBD1 - 17 TRBV4-1 TGCGCCAGCAGCCACTCCACCCCCCGGGACAGATACTACGAGCAGTACTTC CASSHSTPRDRYYEQYF
TRBJ1-5 TRBD1 - 16 TRBV7-8 TGTGCCAGCAGCTTAGGGACAGGGGCTCCCAATCAGCCCCAGCATTTT CASSLGTGAPNQPQHF
TRBJ1-2 - - 14 TRBV28 TGTGCCAGCAGTTTCTCGGACAGCCGGGCGGGCTACACCTTC CASSFSDSRAGYTF
TRBJ1-5 - - 15 TRBV10-3 TGTGCCACCAGGTCGTTCGGACAGCCGCAAGAGCCCCAGCATTTT CATRSFGQPQEPQHF
TRBJ1-5 TRBD1 - 14 TRBV7-8 TGTGCCAGCAGCCCGCGGACAGGGTTTCAGCCCCAGCATTTT CASSPRTGFQPQHF
TRBJ1-5 - - 15 TRBV18 TGTGCCAGCTCCCCCCAGGGCATCCGCAATCAGCCCCAGCATTTT CASSPQGIRNQPQHF
TRBJ1-4 TRBD1 - 15 TRBV2 TGTGCCAGCACATCCGCCGGGACAGGGAATGAAAAACTGTTTTTT CASTSAGTGNEKLFF
TRBJ1-2 TRBD1 - 16 TRBV4-1 TGCGCCAGCAGCCAAGCCCCGGGACAGGCGACGTATGGCTACACCTTC CASSQAPGQATYGYTF
TRBJ2-1 TRBD2 - 13 TRBV19 TGTGCCAGTAAGAGCCTAGCGGGGAGTTGGCAGTTCTTC CASKSLAGSWQFF
TRBJ2-3 - - 14 TRBV7-6 TGTGCCAGCAGCCCTGGGTCGGGAGCAGATACGCAGTATTTT CASSPGSGADTQYF
TRBJ2-1 - - 15 TRBV5-5 TGTGCCAGCAGCCCGGGGGTGAGCTCCTACAATGAGCAGTTCTTC CASSPGVSSYNEQFF
TRBJ1-1 - - 12 TRBV5-1 TGCGCCAGCAGCCCAAACCAGGGAGGAGCTTTCTTT CASSPNQGGAFF
TRBJ2-1 - - 16 TRBV7-3 TGTGCCAGCAGCCCTACGACAGTGCAAACAGACAATGAGCAGTTCTTC CASSPTTVQTDNEQFF
TRBJ1-6 - - 14 TRBV5-8 TGTGCCAGCAGCTTAGGAGGTTCTTATTCACCCCTCCACTTT CASSLGGSYSPLHF
TRBJ2-3 - - 15 TRBV19 TGTGCCAGTAGTATCAAGCGGACCTACACAGATACGCAGTATTTT CASSIKRTYTDTQYF
TRBJ1-4 - - 15 TRBV9 TGTGCCAGCAGCTTAACGACAGCAACTAATGAAAAACTGTTTTTT CASSLTTATNEKLFF
TRBJ1-3 TRBD1 - 17 TRBV2 TGTGCCAGCAGTGTAATTGGGACAGCCTCCTCTGGAAACACCATATATTTT CASSVIGTASSGNTIYF
TRBJ1-2 - - 12 TRBV30 TGTGCCTGGTCCACCGGTATCTATGGCTACACCTTC CAWSTGIYGYTF
TRBJ2-6 TRBD1 - 19 TRBV5-6 TGTGCCAGCAGCTTTCCTAGGACAGGGGGCCTGTCTGGGGCCAACGTCCTGACTTTC CASSFPRTGGLSGANVLTF
TRBJ1-5 - - 17 TRBV6-1 TGTGCCAGCAGTGAAACGTCCAGGGGCGCGAGCAATCAGCCCCAGCATTTT CASSETSRGASNQPQHF
TRBJ2-3 - - 14 TRBV19 TGTGCCAGTAGTTCCTCGAGCGGTGAAGATACGCAGTATTTT CASSSSSGEDTQYF
TRBJ1-4 - - 15 TRBV18 TGTGCCAGCTCACCCCGGGACTTCCAGAGGGAAAAACTGTTTTTT CASSPRDFQREKLFF
TRBJ1-1 - - 14 TRBV10-3 TGTGCCATCAGTGAGTTTATGGGAGGGACTGAAGCTTTCTTT CAISEFMGGTEAFF
TRBJ2-3 TRBD2 - 16 TRBV30 TGTGCCTGGGGTCCCATATTGCGGGGGGCAACAGATACGCAGTATTTT CAWGPILRGATDTQYF
TRBJ1-2 - few 16 TRBV4-3 TGCGCCAGCAGCCAAGACCCGGCAGGGCCCAACTATGGCTACACCTTC CASSQDPAGPNYGYTF
TRBJ2-5 - once 14 TRBV4-3 TGCGCCAGCAGCCAAGACAGGGGAAGAGAGACCCAGTACTTC CASSQDRGRETQYF
TRBJ2-7 TRBD1 - 14 TRBV2 TGTGCCAGCAGTGAGCAGGGACAGCTCTACGAGCAGTACTTC CASSEQGQLYEQYF
TRBJ2-5 - few 14 TRBV6-2/TRBV6-3 TGTGCCAGCAGTTACGCGGCTAACCGGGAGACCCAGTACTTC CASSYAANRETQYF
TRBJ1-1 TRBD1 - 13 TRBV20-1 TGCAGTGCTAGTAGGACAGGTTACACTGAAGCTTTCTTT CSASRTGYTEAFF
TRBJ1-4 TRBD1 - 15 TRBV28 TGTGCCAGCAGTTTAATGGGACAGGGTAGTGAAAAACTGTTTTTT CASSLMGQGSEKLFF
TRBJ1-2 - few 14 TRBV18 TGTGCCAGCTCACCACAAGCAGGGTTAGATGGCTACACCTTC CASSPQAGLDGYTF
TRBJ2-7 TRBD1 - 15 TRBV25-1 TGTGCCAGCAGTGGCCCGGGACAGGGTCCCTACGAGCAGTACTTC CASSGPGQGPYEQYF
TRBJ1-1 - - 15 TRBV2 TGTGCCAGCAGTGAACAGGTACGGATGAACACTGAAGCTTTCTTT CASSEQVRMNTEAFF
TRBJ2-2 - - 14 TRBV5-4 TGTGCCAGCAGCCAACAGGGTATGACCGGGGAGCTGTTTTTT CASSQQGMTGELFF
TRBJ2-1 - - 11 TRBV20-1 TGCAGTGCTAGAAATCCCTCCGGGCAGTTCTTC CSARNPSGQFF